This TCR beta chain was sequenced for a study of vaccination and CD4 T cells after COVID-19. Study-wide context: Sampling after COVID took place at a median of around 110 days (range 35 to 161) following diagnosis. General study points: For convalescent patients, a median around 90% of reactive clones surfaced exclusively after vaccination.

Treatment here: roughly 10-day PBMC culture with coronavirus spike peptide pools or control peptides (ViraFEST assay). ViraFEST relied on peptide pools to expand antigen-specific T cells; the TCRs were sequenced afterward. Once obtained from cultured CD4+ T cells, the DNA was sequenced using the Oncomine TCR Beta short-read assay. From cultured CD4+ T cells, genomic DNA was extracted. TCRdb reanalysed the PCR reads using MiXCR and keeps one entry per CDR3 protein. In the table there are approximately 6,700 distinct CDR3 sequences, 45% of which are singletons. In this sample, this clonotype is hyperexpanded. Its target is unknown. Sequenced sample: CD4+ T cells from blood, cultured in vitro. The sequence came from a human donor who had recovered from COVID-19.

The CDR3 spells CASSYGQADSGNTIYF. CDR3 bases: TGTGCCAGCAGTTACGGGCAGGCCGACTCTGGAAACACCATATATTTT. The chain carries TRBV6-5 and TRBJ1-3; D is unresolved. The CDR3 covers 16 residues. V was shortened by 2 bases and J by 0 bases, with 11 bases between the two germline ends. In germline, CDR1 is MNHEY, CDR2 SVGAGI.